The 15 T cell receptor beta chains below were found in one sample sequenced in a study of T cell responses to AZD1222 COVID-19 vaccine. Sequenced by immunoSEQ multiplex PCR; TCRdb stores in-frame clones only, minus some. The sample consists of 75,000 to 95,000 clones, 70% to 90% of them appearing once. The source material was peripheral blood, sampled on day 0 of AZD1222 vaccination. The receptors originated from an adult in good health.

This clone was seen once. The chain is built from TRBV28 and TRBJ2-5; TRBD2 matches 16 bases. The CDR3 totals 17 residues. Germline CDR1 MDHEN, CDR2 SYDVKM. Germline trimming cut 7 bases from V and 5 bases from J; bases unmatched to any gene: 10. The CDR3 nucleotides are TGTGCCAGCACCCCTACCGGGACTAGCGGGAGGGGGGAGACCCAGTACTTC. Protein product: CASTPTGTSGRGETQYF.

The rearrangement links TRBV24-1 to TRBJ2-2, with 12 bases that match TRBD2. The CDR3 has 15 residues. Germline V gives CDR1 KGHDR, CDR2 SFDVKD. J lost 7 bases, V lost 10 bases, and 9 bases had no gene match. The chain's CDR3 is CATATSGSLIGELFF. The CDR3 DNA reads TGTGCCACGGCGACTAGCGGGAGTTTAATCGGGGAGCTGTTTTTT.

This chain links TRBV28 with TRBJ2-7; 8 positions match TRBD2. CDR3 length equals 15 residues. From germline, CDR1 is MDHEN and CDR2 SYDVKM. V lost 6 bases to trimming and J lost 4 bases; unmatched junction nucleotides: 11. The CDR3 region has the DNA TGTGCCAGCAGATCGAGCGGGAGAGCGGGATACGAGCAGTACTTC. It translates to CASRSSGRAGYEQYF.

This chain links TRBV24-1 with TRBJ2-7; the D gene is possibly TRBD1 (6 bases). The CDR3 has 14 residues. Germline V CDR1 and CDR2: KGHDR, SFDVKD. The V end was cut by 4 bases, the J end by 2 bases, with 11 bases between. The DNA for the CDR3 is TGTGCCACCAGTGAGCCGGGACAACCCTACGAGCAGTACTTC. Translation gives CATSEPGQPYEQYF.

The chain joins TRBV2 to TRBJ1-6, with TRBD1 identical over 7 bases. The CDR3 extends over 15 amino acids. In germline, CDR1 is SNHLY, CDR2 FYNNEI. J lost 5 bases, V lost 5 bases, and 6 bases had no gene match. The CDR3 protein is CASSWGQLNNSPLHF. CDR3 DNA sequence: TGTGCCAGCAGTTGGGGACAGCTTAATAATTCACCCCTCCACTTT.

The CDR3 is CASSLRGLGDTQYF. CDR3 nucleotides: TGTGCCAGCAGCTTGAGAGGGCTCGGAGATACGCAGTATTTT. V is TRBV7-9 and J is TRBJ2-3; tentative D call: TRBD2 (5 bases). CDR1 is SEHNR and CDR2 is FQNEAQ in the germline V gene (reference sequence). Trimming left V 3 bases short and J 5 bases short, with 12 bases between. CDR3 length: 14 amino acids.

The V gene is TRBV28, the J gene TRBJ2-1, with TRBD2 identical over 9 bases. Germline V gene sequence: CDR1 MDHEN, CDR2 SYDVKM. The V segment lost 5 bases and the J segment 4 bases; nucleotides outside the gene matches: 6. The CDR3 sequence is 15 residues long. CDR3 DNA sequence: TGTGCCAGCAGTGTTAGCGGGAGAGGTTACAATGAGCAGTTCTTC. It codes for CASSVSGRGYNEQFF.

In DNA form, the CDR3 reads TGTGCCAGCAGTCCACGGGACAGTAATTCACCCCTCCACTTT. It yields the protein CASSPRDSNSPLHF. V gene TRBV2 combines with J gene TRBJ1-6, with 7 positions matching TRBD1. Germline V gene sequence: CDR1 SNHLY, CDR2 FYNNEI. CDR3 length: 14 amino acids. The V segment lost 5 bases and the J segment 6 bases; nucleotides outside the gene matches: 4.

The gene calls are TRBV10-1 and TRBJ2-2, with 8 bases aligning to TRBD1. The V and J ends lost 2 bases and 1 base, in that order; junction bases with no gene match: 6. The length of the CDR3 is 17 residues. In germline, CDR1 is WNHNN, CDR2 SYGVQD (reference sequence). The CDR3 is CASSEPWTGRNTGELFF. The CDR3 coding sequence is TGCGCCAGCAGTGAGCCTTGGACAGGGCGGAACACCGGGGAGCTGTTTTTT.

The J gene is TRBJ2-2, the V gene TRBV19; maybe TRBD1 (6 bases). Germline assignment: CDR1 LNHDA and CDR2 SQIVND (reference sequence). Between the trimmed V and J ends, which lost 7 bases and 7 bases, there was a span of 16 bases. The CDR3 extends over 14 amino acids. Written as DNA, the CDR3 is TGTGCCAGTAATTTGAGGGGGACGGGCGGGGAGCTGTTTTTT. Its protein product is CASNLRGTGGELFF.

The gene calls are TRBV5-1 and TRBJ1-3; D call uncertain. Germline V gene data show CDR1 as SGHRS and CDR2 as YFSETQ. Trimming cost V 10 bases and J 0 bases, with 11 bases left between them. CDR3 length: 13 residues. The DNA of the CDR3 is TGCGCCTCCAGGTCGGGCTCTGGAAACACCATATATTTT. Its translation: CASRSGSGNTIYF.

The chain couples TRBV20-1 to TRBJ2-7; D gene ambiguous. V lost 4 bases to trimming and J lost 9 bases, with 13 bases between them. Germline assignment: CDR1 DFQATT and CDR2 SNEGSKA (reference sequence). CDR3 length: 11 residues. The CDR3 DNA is TGCAGTGCTAAACTCGGGCCAACGCAGTACTTC. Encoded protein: CSAKLGPTQYF.

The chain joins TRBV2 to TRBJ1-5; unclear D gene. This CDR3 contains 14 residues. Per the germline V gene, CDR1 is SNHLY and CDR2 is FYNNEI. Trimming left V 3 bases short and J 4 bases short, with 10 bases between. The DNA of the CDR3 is TGTGCCAGCAGTGAGACATTCTTGAATCAGCCCCAGCATTTT. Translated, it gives CASSETFLNQPQHF.

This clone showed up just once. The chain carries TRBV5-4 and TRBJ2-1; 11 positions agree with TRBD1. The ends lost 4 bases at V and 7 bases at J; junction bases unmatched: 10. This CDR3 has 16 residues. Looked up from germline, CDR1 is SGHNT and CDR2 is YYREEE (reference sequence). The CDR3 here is CASSPRGGQGANEQFF. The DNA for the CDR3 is TGTGCCAGCAGCCCCCGAGGAGGACAGGGGGCAAATGAGCAGTTCTTC.

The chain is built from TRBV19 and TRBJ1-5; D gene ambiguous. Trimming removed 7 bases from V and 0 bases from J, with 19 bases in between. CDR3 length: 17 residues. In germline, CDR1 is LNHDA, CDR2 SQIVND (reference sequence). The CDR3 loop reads CASMAVERPYSNQPQHF. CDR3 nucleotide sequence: TGTGCCAGTATGGCGGTCGAGAGACCTTATAGCAATCAGCCCCAGCATTTT.